These 11 T cell receptor beta chains were all obtained from the same sample, sequenced in a study of identical twins. TCRdb re-called the 5' RACE reads through MiXCR, storing one row per CDR3 protein. In the table there are hundreds of thousands of distinct CDR3 sequences, about 14% of which are singletons. Sequencing input: memory (CD45RO+) T cells sorted from blood. These receptors all stem from a woman under 30 in good health.

In its sample, this clonotype was seen many times. The chain employs TRBV6-2 or TRBV6-3 and TRBJ1-1; D unclear. Germline lookup yields CDR1 MNHEY and CDR2 SVGEGT. The CDR3 contains 11 residues. Trimming left V 8 bases short and J 5 bases short, with 9 bases between. Written as DNA, the CDR3 is TGTGCCAGCGGTGGGTTAACTGAAGCTTTCTTT. Its protein is CASGGLTEAFF.

V is TRBV2 and J is TRBJ2-7; no definite D call. With 3 bases removed from V and 0 bases from J, the gap between germline ends came to 9 bases. Germline V gene sequence: CDR1 SNHLY, CDR2 FYNNEI. This CDR3 is built from 14 residues. DNA for the CDR3: TGTGCCAGCAGTGACGACGGTTTCTCCTACGAGCAGTACTTC. Its translation is CASSDDGFSYEQYF.

This chain connects TRBV18 to TRBJ2-1; D is unclear. V was shortened by 1 base and J by 0 bases, with 10 bases between the two germline ends. CDR1 and CDR2 from the germline V gene are KGHSH and LQKENI. This CDR3 comprises 16 residues. The chain's CDR3 is CASSPLIRSSYNEQFF. The CDR3 coding sequence is TGTGCCAGCTCACCACTTATCAGGAGCTCCTACAATGAGCAGTTCTTC.

This clonotype appeared many times. CDR3 in amino acids: CASNRVPPQETQYF. CDR3 nucleotides: TGCGCCAGCAATCGGGTGCCGCCCCAAGAGACCCAGTACTTC. The V call is TRBV5-1, the J call TRBJ2-5; D is ambiguous. Germline CDR1 is SGHRS and CDR2 is YFSETQ. V was cut by 6 bases and J by 1 base, with 13 bases left in between. The CDR3 loop spans 14 amino acids.

In this sample, this clonotype turned up a few times. The chain joins TRBV10-3 to TRBJ2-3; D is undetermined. Trimming took off 2 bases at V and 5 bases at J, with 5 bases between the two ends. Germline CDR1 reads ENHRY; CDR2 reads SYGVKD. This CDR3 contains 12 residues. This CDR3 is CAISEQIDTQYF. DNA of the CDR3: TGTGCCATCAGTGAGCAAATAGATACGCAGTATTTT.

This clonotype came up a few times. The CDR3 loop reads CATSIRQEGTQYF. The CDR3, as DNA: TGTGCCACCAGCATAAGACAGGAGGGGACCCAGTACTTC. V is TRBV15 and J is TRBJ2-5; D may correspond to TRBD1 or TRBD2 (6 bases each). V gave up 4 bases and J gave up 7 bases, with 13 bases separating them. Germline CDR1 is LNHNV and CDR2 is YYDKDF (reference sequence). The CDR3 covers 13 residues.

This clonotype was counted only a few times. This chain joins TRBV9 and TRBJ2-5; D might be TRBD2 (6 bases). Trimming stripped 4 bases from V and 3 bases from J, with 13 bases between. The CDR3 contains 14 residues. Germline loops: CDR1 SGDLS, CDR2 YYNGEE. The CDR3 loop reads CASSYGGTKETQYF. In nucleotides, the CDR3 is TGTGCCAGCAGCTATGGGGGGACCAAAGAGACCCAGTACTTC.

This clonotype was recorded a few times. The J gene is TRBJ1-1, the V gene TRBV7-9; 9 nucleotides line up with TRBD1. V shed 3 bases, J shed 5 bases, and the junction held 1 base outside the gene matches. Germline lookup yields CDR1 SEHNR and CDR2 FQNEAQ (reference sequence). The CDR3 totals 13 residues. CDR3 amino acids: CASSFDRGTEAFF. The DNA for the CDR3 is TGTGCCAGCAGCTTCGACAGGGGGACTGAAGCTTTCTTT. The complete variable domain, with remaining parts taken from reference TRBV7-9 and TRBJ1-1, reads DTGVSQNPRHKITKRGQNVTFRCDPISEHNRLYWYRQTLGQGPEFLTYFQNEAQLEKSRLLSDRFSAERPKGSFSTLEIQRTEQGDSAMYLCASSFDRGTEAFFGQGTRLTVV.

This clonotype appeared a few times. The genes are TRBV9 and TRBJ2-7; D possibly uses TRBD1 or TRBD2 (6 bases each). Germline loops: CDR1 SGDLS, CDR2 YYNGEE. Trimming took off 4 bases at V and 2 bases at J, with 13 bases between the two ends. The CDR3 covers 14 residues. The CDR3 nucleotides read TGTGCCAGCAGCATTAGTGGGGGGCCCTACGAGCAGTACTTC. It specifies CASSISGGPYEQYF. Complete variable domain (other parts from reference TRBV9 and TRBJ2-7): DSGVTQTPKHLITATGQRVTLRCSPRSGDLSVYWYQQSLDQGLQFLIQYYNGEERAKGNILERFSAQQFPDLHSELNLSSLELGDSALYFCASSISGGPYEQYFGPGTRLTVT.

The sample holds a few counts of this clonotype. The DNA for the CDR3 is TGTGCCAGCAGTGCCTCAGACAGGGGGCGTGCGGGGAACATTCAGTACTTC. Its protein is CASSASDRGRAGNIQYF. The chain joins TRBV25-1 to TRBJ2-4; TRBD1 matches at 10 bases. The CDR3 has 17 amino acids. Looked up from germline, CDR1 is MGHDK and CDR2 is SYGVNS. V gave up 4 bases and J gave up 7 bases; unmatched junction bases: 13.

This clonotype was seen a few times. The chain recombines TRBV12-3 or TRBV12-4 with TRBJ2-7; maybe TRBD2 (6 bases). The CDR3 is 14 residues long. V was trimmed by 7 bases and J by 6 bases, leaving 19 bases between them. The CDR3 region has the DNA TGTGCCAGCACCCGGCCGACTAGTCCTTTCGAGCAGTACTTC. This sequence encodes CASTRPTSPFEQYF.